This T cell receptor beta chain was profiled in a study of post-analysis software for immune sequencing data. Study-level findings and limits: For normalized Chao1 diversity, multiple sclerosis patients scored significantly lower than controls did. Elevated frequency relative to controls characterized roughly five TRBV segments in patients, TRBV5-6, TRBV5-1 and TRBV20-1 among them. Same-batch samples co-clustered strongly by F measure.

The V segment lost 1 base and the J segment 4 bases; nucleotides outside the gene matches: 16. The CDR3 covers 18 residues. CDR1 is DFQATT and CDR2 is SNEGSKA in the germline V gene (reference sequence). Included in the TCR beta cDNA libraries were unique molecular identifiers. TCRdb reprocessed the PCR reads via MiXCR and lists one record per CDR3 protein. The sample contains over 700,000 distinct CDR3 sequences, about 27% of which appear only once. Details on this clonotype: Its antigen is undetermined.

The source is a girl aged 10 to 17 with multiple sclerosis. Specimen: blood. This chain joins TRBV20-1 and TRBJ2-1; the match to TRBD2 covers 7 bases. The CDR3 reads CSARVRRAGPSAYNEQFF. The CDR3 DNA reads TGCAGTGCTAGAGTGCGGCGAGCGGGACCCTCCGCGTACAATGAGCAGTTCTTC.